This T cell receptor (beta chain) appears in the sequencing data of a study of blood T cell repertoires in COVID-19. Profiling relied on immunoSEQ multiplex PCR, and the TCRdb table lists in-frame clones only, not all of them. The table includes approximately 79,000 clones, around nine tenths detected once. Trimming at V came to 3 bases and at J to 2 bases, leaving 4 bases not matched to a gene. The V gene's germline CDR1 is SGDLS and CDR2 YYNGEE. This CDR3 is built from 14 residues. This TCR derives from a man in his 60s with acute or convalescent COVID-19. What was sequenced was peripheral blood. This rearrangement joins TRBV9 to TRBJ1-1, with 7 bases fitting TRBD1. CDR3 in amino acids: CASSARGFNTEAFF. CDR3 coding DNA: TGTGCCAGCAGCGCCAGGGGGTTTAACACTGAAGCTTTCTTT.